A selection of T cell receptor beta chains follows, all from one sample in a study of blood T cells in healthy people across ages. MiXCR, applied by TCRdb to the 5' RACE reads, yields one record per CDR3 protein. The table records roughly 700,000 distinct CDR3 sequences, 45% to 50% of them present only once. Sequencing input: blood. These receptors originate from a woman between 55 and 75 years old in good health. Each CDR3 is given with its conserved first and last residue.

CDR3 protein: CASSIGTSGDNEQYF
V gene: TRBV4-2

CDR3 protein: CASSLSGRSDQPQHF
V gene: TRBV11-2

CDR3 protein: CASSFGRTSGANVLTF
V gene: TRBV7-9

CDR3 protein: CASSPNFYGYTF
V gene: TRBV6-2/TRBV6-3

CDR3 protein: CASSPIPFSGTGNYGYTF
V gene: TRBV28

CDR3 protein: CASSYGGESPLHF
V gene: TRBV6-5

CDR3 protein: CASSAPGLGGTQYF
V gene: TRBV9

CDR3 protein: CASSRILTDTQYF
V gene: TRBV7-6

CDR3 protein: CATLLAGFYEQYF
V gene: TRBV15

CDR3 protein: CASSFSGRTGWGGLDEQFF
V gene: TRBV11-2

CDR3 protein: CASSDPDRREQYF
V gene: TRBV25-1

CDR3 protein: CASSDGGLWEGLTDTQYF
V gene: TRBV2

CDR3 protein: CASSHGAGASYEQYF
V gene: TRBV3-1

CDR3 protein: CASSQGAITNTGELFF
V gene: TRBV4-3

CDR3 protein: CAISGLAGGPNEQYF
V gene: TRBV10-3

CDR3 protein: CASSVGGTPYNEQYF
V gene: TRBV9

CDR3 protein: CASKLTGTVNEKLFF
V gene: TRBV6-5

CDR3 protein: CAAGGLAGAGEQFF
V gene: TRBV6-1

CDR3 protein: CASSRTAGQGYNEQFF
V gene: TRBV18

CDR3 protein: CAALDRANEKLFF
V gene: TRBV10-3

CDR3 protein: CASIREGLTGEHSPLHF
V gene: TRBV28

CDR3 protein: CASSLAEGAGTEAFF
V gene: TRBV5-1

CDR3 protein: CASSVHGQGAPTGELFF
V gene: TRBV9

CDR3 protein: CASSRSVETQFF
V gene: TRBV7-2

CDR3 protein: CSARGTGLADSYEQYF
V gene: TRBV20-1

CDR3 protein: CSARVEGNSNQPQHF
V gene: TRBV20-1

CDR3 protein: CATSDCRSGTEQFF
V gene: TRBV24-1

CDR3 protein: CASSQFRMTGEQYF
V gene: TRBV4-1

CDR3 protein: CASSQVPLSGRGNEQFF
V gene: TRBV4-1